One and the same sample provided the 13 T cell receptor beta chains below, sequenced in a study of blood T cell repertoires in COVID-19. Clones were read by immunoSEQ multiplex PCR, and TCRdb kept only the in-frame ones, dropping some. The sample consists of roughly 110,000 clones, around 88% of them appearing once. The sample was peripheral blood. These receptors were collected from a man aged 45-65 years with active or convalescent COVID-19.

This chain uses TRBV20-1 with TRBJ2-5; D gene uncertain. CDR1 and CDR2 (germline): DFQATT, SNEGSKA (reference sequence). Trimming stripped 3 bases from V and 5 bases from J, with 7 bases between. This CDR3 is 11 amino acids long. DNA for the CDR3: TGCAGTGCTAGGTTTCTGGAGACCCAGTACTTC. Protein: CSARFLETQYF.

The chain combines TRBV19 with TRBJ2-5; maybe TRBD1 (5 bases). CDR1 LNHDA and CDR2 SQIVND come from the germline V gene (reference sequence). This CDR3 has 13 residues. The V gene lost 3 bases and the J gene lost 5 bases, with 10 bases spanning the gap. In DNA, the CDR3 is TGTGCCAGTAGTATCCAGGGTCAGGAGACCCAGTACTTC. This gives the protein CASSIQGQETQYF.

This clone was observed a few times. The chain uses TRBV6-1 and TRBJ2-1, with 7 positions matching TRBD2. CDR1 and CDR2 from the germline V gene are MNHNS and SASEGT. This CDR3 contains 15 residues. J gave up 2 bases and V 2 bases, and 3 bases lay outside the gene matches. The CDR3 sequence is CASSEILAAYNEQFF. The CDR3 DNA sequence: TGTGCCAGCAGTGAAATCCTAGCGGCCTACAATGAGCAGTTCTTC.

The chain couples TRBV10-3 to TRBJ1-1, with TRBD1 matching 7 bases. The V segment lost 6 bases and the J segment 1 base; nucleotides outside the gene matches: 5. Germline CDR1 is ENHRY and CDR2 is SYGVKD. This CDR3 is 14 amino acids long. CDR3 nucleotide sequence: TGTGCCATCAGACCAGGGGGAAGGAACACTGAAGCTTTCTTT. This encodes CAIRPGGRNTEAFF.

The V and J genes are TRBV6-5 and TRBJ2-5, with a weak D call TRBD2 (5 bases). The V end lost 9 bases, the J end lost 5 bases, and 22 bases lay between the germline ends. Germline V gene data show CDR1 as MNHEY and CDR2 as SVGAGI. The CDR3 length is 15 residues. Written as DNA, the CDR3 is TGTGCCAGTGGAGAGAGGGCCCCCCCGGGGGAGACCCAGTACTTC. Protein: CASGERAPPGETQYF.

The rearrangement uses TRBV7-2 and TRBJ2-5; perhaps TRBD2 as D (5 bases). Germline V gives CDR1 SGHTA, CDR2 FQGNSA. Trimming pared 3 bases from V and 1 base from J, leaving 9 bases between. This CDR3 comprises 14 residues. CDR3 in DNA: TGTGCCAGCAGCTTCGGAGGTATCCAAGAGACCCAGTACTTC. Translating gives CASSFGGIQETQYF.

V usage is TRBV28 and J usage is TRBJ2-7; possibly TRBD2 for D (5 bases). The CDR3 length is 13 residues. V was pared by 2 bases and J by 5 bases, with 10 bases between. Germline values: CDR1 MDHEN, CDR2 SYDVKM. CDR3 nucleotide sequence: TGTGCCAGCAGTTTAGTTAGCGTCCACGAGCAGTACTTC. This gives the protein CASSLVSVHEQYF.

This chain links TRBV20-1 with TRBJ2-1, with 8 bases matching TRBD2. The trim removed 3 bases at V and 0 bases at J, leaving 7 bases unmatched. This CDR3 is 16 amino acids long. Germline V gene data show CDR1 as DFQATT and CDR2 as SNEGSKA (reference sequence). CDR3 sequence (DNA): TGCAGTGCTAGTAGCCCGACTAGCGCCTCCTACAATGAGCAGTTCTTC. Translated, it gives CSASSPTSASYNEQFF.

The CDR3 loop is CASSSSRGQGNTEAFF. CDR3 nucleotides: TGTGCCAGCAGCTCCAGCAGGGGGCAAGGGAACACTGAAGCTTTCTTT. The chain recombines TRBV27 with TRBJ1-1; 8 bases are shared with TRBD1. Trimming took 6 bases from V and 1 from J; bases not matched to a gene: 10. This CDR3 spans 16 amino acids. Germline V gene data show CDR1 as MNHEY and CDR2 as SMNVEV (reference sequence).

This sequence joins TRBV28 and TRBJ1-2, with a weak D call TRBD1 (5 bases). CDR3 size: 16 residues. Germline V gene data show CDR1 as MDHEN and CDR2 as SYDVKM. V was clipped by 8 bases and J by 6 bases, with 25 bases between them. CDR3 DNA: TGTGCCAGCGCTCCCTCTATAGTGTGGGGGAGGAATGGCTACACCTTC. Protein: CASAPSIVWGRNGYTF.

This chain joins TRBV5-4 and TRBJ1-2; 8 bases fit TRBD1. J lost 2 bases, V lost 8 bases, and 8 bases had no gene match. The V gene's germline CDR1 is SGHNT and CDR2 YYREEE (reference sequence). The length of the CDR3 is 14 residues. CDR3 coding DNA: TGTGCCAGTAGTGGGGACAGGAGCAACTATGGCTACACCTTC. Amino acids: CASSGDRSNYGYTF.

The V call is TRBV4-3, the J call TRBJ1-5, with a possible D match to TRBD1 (6 bases). The CDR3 spans 21 residues. V lost 3 bases and J 0 bases, leaving 27 bases between the germline ends. From germline, CDR1 is LGHNA and CDR2 YSLEER. CDR3 loop: CASSQHPWWSLRGNSNQPQHF. In DNA form, the CDR3 reads TGCGCCAGCAGCCAGCACCCCTGGTGGTCTTTGAGGGGGAATAGCAATCAGCCCCAGCATTTT.

This rearrangement joins TRBV3-1 (or the pseudogene TRBV3-2) to TRBJ2-7; 11 bases line up with TRBD2. J lost 0 bases, V lost 8 bases, and 9 bases had no gene match. This CDR3 is 16 amino acids long. Per germline, CDR1 LGHDT and CDR2 YNNKEL (reference sequence). CDR3 in DNA: TGTGCCAGCTTTTCTAGCGGGAGGTTACCCTCCTACGAGCAGTACTTC. Its translation: CASFSSGRLPSYEQYF.